The rows below give T cell receptor beta chains drawn from one sample of a study of shared clonotypes between healthy human individuals. Clones were read by immunoSEQ multiplex PCR, and TCRdb kept only the in-frame ones, dropping some. The sample lists about 1.1 million clones; 70% to 85% were seen once. Sequencing input: memory CD4+ T cells from PBMCs. These TCRs come from a man younger than 35 in good health. Some clones in this sample may be carry-over from other donors' samples. The CDR3 runs from the conserved cysteine through the conserved F or W. A D gene is named only where the DNA matches it firmly. The size of a clone is reported for some rows only, either as once, few or many, or as a class for expanded clones.

TRBV5-1,-,-,TRBJ2-3,TGCGCCAGCAGCTTTTTGGGCAGCGGGACAGATACGCAGTATTTT,CASSFLGSGTDTQYF
TRBV7-2,-,-,TRBJ2-3,TGTGCCAGCAGCTTAGACAGGGCTGGCACAGATACGCAGTATTTT,CASSLDRAGTDTQYF
TRBV23-1,-,-,TRBJ1-5,TGCGCCAGCAGTCAATCGGGCGGGAACCAGCCCCAGCATTTT,CASSQSGGNQPQHF
TRBV6-1,-,-,TRBJ1-3,TGTGCCAGCACGGAAAGCTCTGGAAACACCATATATTTT,CASTESSGNTIYF
TRBV29-1,-,-,TRBJ2-7,TGCAGCGTTTTATCGATTGACTACGAGCAGTACTTC,CSVLSIDYEQYF
TRBV7-2,-,TRBD1,TRBJ1-2,TGTGCCAGCAGCTTAGGGACAGGGGTCTCCTATGGCTACACCTTC,CASSLGTGVSYGYTF
TRBV29-1,once,-,TRBJ2-7,TGCAGCGATAAGACCGCCTACGAGCAGTACTTC,CSDKTAYEQYF
TRBV7-2,-,-,TRBJ2-2,TGTGCCAGCAGCTTAGATGGGGGCGTGTTTGTGGACACCGGGGAGCTGTTTTTT,CASSLDGGVFVDTGELFF
TRBV30,-,-,TRBJ1-4,TGTGCCTGCCCTAAGGCCCCCGCGGGCAATGAAAAACTGTTTTTT,CACPKAPAGNEKLFF
TRBV19,-,TRBD2,TRBJ2-3,TGTGCCAGTAGTATAAGACTAGCGGGAGGGCCGGGTACGCAGTATTTT,CASSIRLAGGPGTQYF
TRBV19,few,-,TRBJ1-5,TGTGCCAGTAGCCGAGGCGGATCTAGCAATCAGCCCCAGCATTTT,CASSRGGSSNQPQHF
TRBV4-1,few,-,TRBJ2-2,TGCGCCAGCAGCCAAGATCCCCGGCGCGAGGGGTACACCGGGGAGCTGTTTTTT,CASSQDPRREGYTGELFF
TRBV7-8,-,-,TRBJ2-2,TGTGCCAGCAACGGACTCGGTTTCACCGGGGAGCTGTTTTTT,CASNGLGFTGELFF
TRBV27,-,-,TRBJ1-5,TGTGCCAGCAAGGGGGATATTGGCAATCAGCCCCAGCATTTT,CASKGDIGNQPQHF
TRBV7-2,-,-,TRBJ1-1,TGTGCCAGCAGCTGGGACCCTAGGGACACTGAAGCTTTCTTT,CASSWDPRDTEAFF
TRBV7-8,-,TRBD2,TRBJ2-7,TGTGCCAGCAGGAGGGCGGGAGGGGGAACCTACGAGCAGTACTTC,CASRRAGGGTYEQYF
TRBV2,few,-,TRBJ1-2,TGTGCCAGCACTCAGGGGAACTATGGCTACACCTTC,CASTQGNYGYTF
TRBV15,-,-,TRBJ2-7,TGTGCCACCAGCAGAGACCCCGACGCAGCCTACGAGCAGTACTTC,CATSRDPDAAYEQYF